The 6 T cell receptor beta chains given below trace back to one sample, sequenced in a study of T cells in Graves' hyperthyroidism and ophthalmopathy. From RNA transcripts, TCR beta CDR3 regions were amplified. First-round RT-PCR of the TCR CDR3 relied on the HTBI primer set. TCRdb redid the calling of the multiplex PCR reads with MiXCR, one entry per CDR3 protein. Seen here are a few hundred thousand distinct CDR3 sequences, 15% to 20% observed once, and the top ten hold less than 3.5%. The specimen sequenced was blood. Source of these receptors: a woman aged 40 to 50 with Graves' ophthalmopathy.

The CDR3 bases are TGCAGCGTGAACCACGGCGCGCCGTACACAGATACGCAGTATTTT. It translates to CSVNHGAPYTDTQYF. The chain recombines TRBV29-1 with TRBJ2-3; no firm D call. This CDR3 is 15 amino acids long. Per germline, CDR1 SQVTM and CDR2 ANQGSEA. Trimming pared 6 bases from V and 2 bases from J, leaving 18 bases between.

The CDR3 DNA reads as TGTGCCAGCTCACCACAGGAGACAGTGGGCGATTCACCCCTCCACTTT. Amino acids: CASSPQETVGDSPLHF. The rearrangement joins TRBV18 to TRBJ1-6; tentative D call: TRBD1 (5 bases). Germline CDR1 is KGHSH and CDR2 is LQKENI. There are 16 residues in the CDR3. V was shortened by 1 base and J by 8 bases, with 15 bases between the two germline ends. Combining the CDR3 with reference TRBV18 and TRBJ1-6 gives the whole variable domain NAGVMQNPRHLVRRRGQEARLRCSPMKGHSHVYWYRQLPEEGLKFMVYLQKENIIDESGMPKERFSAEFPKEGPSILRIQQVVRGDSAAYFCASSPQETVGDSPLHFGNGTRLTVT.

The chain links TRBV10-3 to TRBJ2-1; D assignment may be TRBD1 or TRBD2 (5 bases each). The germline V gene has CDR1 ENHRY and CDR2 SYGVKD. V was clipped by 2 bases and J by 0 bases, with 14 bases between them. The CDR3 totals 17 residues. The CDR3 DNA is TGTGCCATCAGTGAGGGGGCAACGGGGCGCTCCTACAATGAGCAGTTCTTC. Translation: CAISEGATGRSYNEQFF.

With regard to this clonotype: This may be a read error: a much more frequent sequence differs by one nucleotide. The chain has TRBV2 and TRBJ1-5, with no clear D. The germline gives CDR1 SNHLY, CDR2 FYNNEI. The CDR3 runs 14 residues. V lost 5 bases and J 5 bases, leaving 13 bases between the germline ends. The CDR3 DNA reads as TGTGCCAGCAGTACCGGACGGGATCATCAGCCCCAGCATTTT. Its translation: CASSTGRDHQPQHF.

This chain uses TRBV2 with TRBJ1-2; D possibly corresponds to TRBD1 (5 bases). Germline-derived CDR1 and CDR2 are SNHLY and FYNNEI. The CDR3 consists of 15 residues. The germline V and J ends were trimmed by 2 bases and 4 bases, with 14 bases remaining between them. CDR3 sequence (DNA): TGTGCCAGCAGTGAATTCGCGGCAGGGAGCTATGGCTACACCTTC. Protein: CASSEFAAGSYGYTF.

This rearrangement joins TRBV7-9 to TRBJ2-2; D not certain. Trimming shortened V by 5 bases and J by 4 bases, and 11 bases separated the two germline ends. The germline V gene has CDR1 SEHNR and CDR2 FQNEAQ (reference sequence). CDR3 length equals 14 residues. This CDR3 reads CASSPPRRTGELFF. CDR3 DNA sequence: TGTGCCAGCAGCCCCCCCCGGCGCACCGGGGAGCTGTTTTTT.